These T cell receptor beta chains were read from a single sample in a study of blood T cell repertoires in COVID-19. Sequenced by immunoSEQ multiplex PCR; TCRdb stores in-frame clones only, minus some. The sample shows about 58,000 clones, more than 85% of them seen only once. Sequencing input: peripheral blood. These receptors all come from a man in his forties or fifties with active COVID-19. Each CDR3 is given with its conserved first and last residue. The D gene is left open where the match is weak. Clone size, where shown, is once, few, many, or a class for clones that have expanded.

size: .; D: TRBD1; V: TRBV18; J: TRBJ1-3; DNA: TGTGCCAGCACCGGACAGGGGGTGAACACCATATATTTT; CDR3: CASTGQGVNTIYF
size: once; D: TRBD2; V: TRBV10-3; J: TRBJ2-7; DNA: TGTGCCATCGGGACTAGCGGGAGGTACGAGCAGTACTTC; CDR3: CAIGTSGRYEQYF
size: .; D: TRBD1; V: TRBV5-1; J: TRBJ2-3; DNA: TGCGCCAGCAGCTTGGAGGGACAGGTTACAGATACGCAGTATTTT; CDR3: CASSLEGQVTDTQYF
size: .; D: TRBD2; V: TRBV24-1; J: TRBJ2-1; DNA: TGTGCCACCAGCACCAGCGGGAGCTCCTACAATGAGCAGTTCTTC; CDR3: CATSTSGSSYNEQFF
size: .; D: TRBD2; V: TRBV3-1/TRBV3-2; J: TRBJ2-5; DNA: TGTGCCAGCAGCCAACCTCTATTGACTAGCTGTGACGAGACCCAGTACTTC; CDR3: CASSQPLLTSCDETQYF
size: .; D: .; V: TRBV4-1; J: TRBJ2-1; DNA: TGCGCCAGCAGCCAAGATAGTTGGACAACGGGTCCCAATGAGCAGTTCTTC; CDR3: CASSQDSWTTGPNEQFF
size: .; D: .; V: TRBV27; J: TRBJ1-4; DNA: TGTGCCAGCAGCCCAGGAGGGGTTAACGAAAAACTGTTTTTT; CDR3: CASSPGGVNEKLFF
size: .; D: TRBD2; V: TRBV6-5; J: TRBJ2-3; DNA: TGTGCCAGCAGGGCGGGGGGCCTCACAGATACGCAGTATTTT; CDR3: CASRAGGLTDTQYF
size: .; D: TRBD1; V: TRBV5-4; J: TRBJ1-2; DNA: TGTGCCAGCAGCTGGGCAATTGGACAGGGAGCCTATGGCTACACCTTC; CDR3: CASSWAIGQGAYGYTF
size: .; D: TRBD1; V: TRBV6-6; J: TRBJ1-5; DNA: TGTGCCAGCAGTTTAACAGGGGGTAGCAATCAGCCCCAGCATTTT; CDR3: CASSLTGGSNQPQHF
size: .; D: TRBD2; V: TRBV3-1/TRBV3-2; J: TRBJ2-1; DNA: TGTGCCAGCAGCCCCCTAACTAGCGGAGGCTCTAATGAGCAGTTCTTC; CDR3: CASSPLTSGGSNEQFF
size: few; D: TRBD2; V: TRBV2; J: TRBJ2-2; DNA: TGTGCCAGCAGTGTTGATAGCGGGGAGATCGGGGAGCTGTTTTTT; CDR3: CASSVDSGEIGELFF
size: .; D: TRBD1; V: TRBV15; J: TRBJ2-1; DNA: TGTGCCACCAGCAGGGACAGGGGAATAAACGAGCAGTTCTTC; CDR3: CATSRDRGINEQFF
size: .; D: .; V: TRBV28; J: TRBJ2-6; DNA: TGTGCCAGCAGGAAATCTACTGGGGCCAACGTCCTGACTTTC; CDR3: CASRKSTGANVLTF
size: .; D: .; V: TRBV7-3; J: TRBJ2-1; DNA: TGTGCCAGCAGGGCCGGGGATGAGCAGTTCTTC; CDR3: CASRAGDEQFF
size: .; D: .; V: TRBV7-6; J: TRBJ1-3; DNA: TGTGCCAGCAGCTCCGGCCCTCGACAGCCGGGAAACACCATATATTTT; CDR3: CASSSGPRQPGNTIYF
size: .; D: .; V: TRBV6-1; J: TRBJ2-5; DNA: TGTGCCAGCAGTGAAGCCTTACTAGCCACAGAGACCCAGTACTTC; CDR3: CASSEALLATETQYF
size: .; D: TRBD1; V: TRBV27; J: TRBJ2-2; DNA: TGTGCCAGCAGTTACCGACAGGGGATAGGCCGAAACACCGGGGAGCTGTTTTTT; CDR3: CASSYRQGIGRNTGELFF
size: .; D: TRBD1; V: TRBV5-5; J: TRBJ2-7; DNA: TGTGCCAGCACCGGGGACAGGTTGTCACAGTACTTC; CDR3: CASTGDRLSQYF
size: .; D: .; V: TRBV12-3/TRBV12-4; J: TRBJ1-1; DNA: TGTGCCAGCACCTCTCGGGGGGACACTGAAGCTTTCTTT; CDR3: CASTSRGDTEAFF
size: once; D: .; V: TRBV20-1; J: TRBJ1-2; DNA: TGCACCCTGAGTGCTAACTATGGCTACACCTTC; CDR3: CTLSANYGYTF
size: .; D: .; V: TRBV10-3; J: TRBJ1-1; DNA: TGTGCCATCAGTGAGTCGTCGGGGGACACTGAAGCTTTCTTT; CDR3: CAISESSGDTEAFF
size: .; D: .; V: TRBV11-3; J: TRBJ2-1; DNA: TGTGCCAGCAGCTCCCCGCGGGTTAGGAATGAGCAGTTCTTC; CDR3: CASSSPRVRNEQFF
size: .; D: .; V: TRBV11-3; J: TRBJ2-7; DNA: TGTGCCAGCAGCACCTTCGACGGGTCCTACGAGCAGTACTTC; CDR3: CASSTFDGSYEQYF
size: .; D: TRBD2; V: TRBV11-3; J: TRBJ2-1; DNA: TGTGCCAGCAGCTTAGGCGGGAGAACCTACAATGAGCAGTTCTTC; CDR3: CASSLGGRTYNEQFF
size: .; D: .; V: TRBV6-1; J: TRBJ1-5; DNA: TGTGCCAGCAGTGACGGTTATCAGCCCCAGCATTTT; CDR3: CASSDGYQPQHF
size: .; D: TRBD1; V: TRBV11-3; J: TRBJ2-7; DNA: TGTGCCAGCAGCTTAAGGGCGACAGGGACCGAGCAGTACTTC; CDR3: CASSLRATGTEQYF
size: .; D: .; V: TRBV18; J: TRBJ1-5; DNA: TGTGCCAGCTCACCCGTTGAAAGGGGACAGCCCCAGCATTTT; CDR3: CASSPVERGQPQHF
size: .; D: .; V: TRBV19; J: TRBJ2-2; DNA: TGTGCCAGTAGAGCAGGACAGTTGAACACCGGGGAGCTGTTTTTT; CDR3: CASRAGQLNTGELFF
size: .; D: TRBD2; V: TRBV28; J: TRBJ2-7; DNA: TGTGCCAGCAGTCGTCCGGCGGGGGGTCTCACCTACGAGCAGTACTTC; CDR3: CASSRPAGGLTYEQYF
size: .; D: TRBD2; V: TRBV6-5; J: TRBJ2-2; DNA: TGTGCCAGCAAGCGGGAGAACACCGGGGAGCTGTTTTTT; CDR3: CASKRENTGELFF
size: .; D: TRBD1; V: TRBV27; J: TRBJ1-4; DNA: TGTGCCAGCAGTTATACGACGGGACAGGGAGTTATTAATGAAAAACTGTTTTTT; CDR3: CASSYTTGQGVINEKLFF
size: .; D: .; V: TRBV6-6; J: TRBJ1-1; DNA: TGTGCCAGCACCCAGGGGTGGATCCTTAACACTGAAGCTTTCTTT; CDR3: CASTQGWILNTEAFF
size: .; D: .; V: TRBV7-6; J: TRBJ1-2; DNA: TGTGCCAGCAGCTTAGGGTTCGGGGGAAACTATGGCTACACCTTC; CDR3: CASSLGFGGNYGYTF
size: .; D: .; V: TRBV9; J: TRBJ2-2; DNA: TGTGCCAGCAGCACCCGACTTTTGAACACCGGGGAGCTGTTTTTT; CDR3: CASSTRLLNTGELFF
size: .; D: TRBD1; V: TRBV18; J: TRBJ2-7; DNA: TGTGCCAGCTCACCGGGACAGGGGGACAAGCAGTACTTC; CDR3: CASSPGQGDKQYF
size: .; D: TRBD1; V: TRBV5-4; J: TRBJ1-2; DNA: TGTGCCAGCAGCGGGGACAGGGGAGACTATGGCTACACCTTC; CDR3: CASSGDRGDYGYTF
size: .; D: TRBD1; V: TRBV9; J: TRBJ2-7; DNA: TGTGCCAGCAGCCCACGGACAGGGGTAGCCTACGAGCAGTACTTC; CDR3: CASSPRTGVAYEQYF
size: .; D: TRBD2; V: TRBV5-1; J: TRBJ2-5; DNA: TGCGCCAGCAGCACGACTAGCGGGGGCGAGACCCAGTACTTC; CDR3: CASSTTSGGETQYF
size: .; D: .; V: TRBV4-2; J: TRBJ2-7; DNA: TGTGCCAGCAGCCAAGATGTCCTTAACCGGGACTACGAGCAGTACTTC; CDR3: CASSQDVLNRDYEQYF
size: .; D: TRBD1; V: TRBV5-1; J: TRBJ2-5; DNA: TGCGCCAGCAGCTATACAGGGGAAGAGACCCAGTACTTC; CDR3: CASSYTGEETQYF
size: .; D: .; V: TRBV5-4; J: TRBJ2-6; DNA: TGTGCCAGCAGCTTGTCCCCTCTGGGGGCCAACGTCCTGACTTTC; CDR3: CASSLSPLGANVLTF
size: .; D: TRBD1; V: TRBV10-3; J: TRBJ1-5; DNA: TGTGCCATCAGTGGACAGGGCAGTCAGCCCCAGCATTTT; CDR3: CAISGQGSQPQHF
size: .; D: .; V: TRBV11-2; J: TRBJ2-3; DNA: TGTGCCAGCAGCTTACGAAGAGAAACTAGCACAGATACGCAGTATTTT; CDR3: CASSLRRETSTDTQYF
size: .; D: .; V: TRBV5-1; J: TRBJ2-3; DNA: TGCGCCAGCAGTTTTGGGGGCGGGAGCACAGATACGCAGTATTTT; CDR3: CASSFGGGSTDTQYF
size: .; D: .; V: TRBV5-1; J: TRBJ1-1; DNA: TGCGCCAGCAGCTTGGTAGGGGTGGGCACTGAAGCTTTCTTT; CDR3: CASSLVGVGTEAFF
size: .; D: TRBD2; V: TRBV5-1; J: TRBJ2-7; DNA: TGCGCCAGCAGCTCTGGGACTAGCGCCTACGAGCAGTACTTC; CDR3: CASSSGTSAYEQYF
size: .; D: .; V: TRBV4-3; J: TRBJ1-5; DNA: TGCGCCAGCAGCCAGGGCAGGGAAAGCCATCAGCCCCAGCATTTT; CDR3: CASSQGRESHQPQHF
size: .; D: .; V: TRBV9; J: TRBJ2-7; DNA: TGTGCCAGCCGTGACGAGCAGTACTTC; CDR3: CASRDEQYF
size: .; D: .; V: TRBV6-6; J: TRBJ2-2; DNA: TGTGCCAGCAGTTATTACGACATCGCGAACACCGGGGAGCTGTTTTTT; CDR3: CASSYYDIANTGELFF
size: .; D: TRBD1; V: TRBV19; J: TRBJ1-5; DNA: TGTGCCAGTAGTATTAGAGAATACAGGGGGGACAGCAGGAGCCCCCAGCATTTT; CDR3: CASSIREYRGDSRSPQHF